This T cell receptor (beta chain) was recorded in a study of T cell changes during pregnancy in multiple sclerosis. Repertoires were generated with immunoSEQ multiplex PCR, while TCRdb's copy carries only in-frame clones and drops some. This sample has about 65,000 clones; 92% occur once, and the top ten carry around 3.3%. This CDR3 is 14 amino acids long. Looked up from germline, CDR1 is MNHEY and CDR2 is SMNVEV (reference sequence). V shed 7 bases and J shed 5 bases, with 17 bases lying between them. This chain connects TRBV27 to TRBJ1-1, with D perhaps matching TRBD1 (6 bases). This clonotype originated in a female donor in good health, enrolled as a control in a pregnancy study. The material was CD8+ T cells from peripheral blood mononuclear cells, obtained in the third trimester of pregnancy. The CDR3 DNA is TGTGCCAGCACCAGAAGAGGGGGTTCGACTGAAGCTTTCTTT. This encodes CASTRRGGSTEAFF.